This paragraph reports one T cell receptor (beta chain). The antigen remains unidentified. V was cut by 6 bases and J by 0 bases, with 10 bases left in between. CDR1 is KGHSH and CDR2 is LQKENI in the germline V gene. The CDR3 runs 14 residues. Cells sorted by CD45RO/CCR7/CD25/CD127/CD95/CD27 comprised CD4+ naive, central memory, regulatory and stem cell-like memory cells. Sequencing targeted expressed TCRB transcripts, as all isolated RNA had been reverse transcribed. Generated by immunoSEQ multiplex PCR, the TCRdb table keeps only in-frame clones and is missing some. The table lists over 600,000 clones, roughly 12% of them singletons. The data were taken from a study of beta chain features in type 1 diabetes. Study background: Age, gender, cell numbers and subset yield matched between patients and controls. Study-wide findings and caveats: There was a moderate but significant shortening of TCRB CDR3s in all four CD4+ subsets of Type 1 diabetes patients.

This chain links TRBV18 with TRBJ2-3; D not certain. The sample consisted of naive CD4+ T cells from blood. This clonotype was sampled from a man aged 25-45 years with type 1 diabetes. CDR3 amino acids: CASSPTTSTDTQYF. DNA for the CDR3: TGTGCCAGCTCCCCGACAACTAGCACAGATACGCAGTATTTT. The whole variable domain, remainder taken from reference TRBV18 and TRBJ2-3, is NAGVMQNPRHLVRRRGQEARLRCSPMKGHSHVYWYRQLPEEGLKFMVYLQKENIIDESGMPKERFSAEFPKEGPSILRIQQVVRGDSAAYFCASSPTTSTDTQYFGPGTRLTVL.